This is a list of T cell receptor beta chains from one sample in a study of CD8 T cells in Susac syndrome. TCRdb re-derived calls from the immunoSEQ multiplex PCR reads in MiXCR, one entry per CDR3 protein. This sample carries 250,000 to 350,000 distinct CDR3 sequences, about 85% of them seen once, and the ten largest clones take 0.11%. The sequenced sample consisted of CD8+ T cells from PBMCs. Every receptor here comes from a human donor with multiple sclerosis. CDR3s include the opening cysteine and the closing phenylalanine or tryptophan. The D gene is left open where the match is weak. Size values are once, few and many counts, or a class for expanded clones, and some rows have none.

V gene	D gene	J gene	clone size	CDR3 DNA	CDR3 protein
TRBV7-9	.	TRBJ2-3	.	TGTGCCAGCAGGGGCCGCACAGATACGCAGTATTTT	CASRGRTDTQYF
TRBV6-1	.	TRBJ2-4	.	TGTGCCAGCAGTGATCGTCGAAGGGCGGGGGCCCAAAACATTCAGTACTTC	CASSDRRRAGAQNIQYF
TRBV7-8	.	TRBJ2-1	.	TGTGCCAGCAGTTCGAGACAGGACAATGAGCAGTTCTTC	CASSSRQDNEQFF
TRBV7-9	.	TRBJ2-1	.	TGTGCCAGCAGCTTATCGGCGGGGCAGTTCTTC	CASSLSAGQFF
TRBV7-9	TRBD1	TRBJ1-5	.	TGTGCCAGCAGCGCGTCGGGACAGGCCAGATTGAATCAGCCCCAGCATTTT	CASSASGQARLNQPQHF
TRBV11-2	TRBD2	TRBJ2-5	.	TGTGCCAGCAGCTTAGGGGGGACGGGGGGACAAGAGACCCAGTACTTC	CASSLGGTGGQETQYF
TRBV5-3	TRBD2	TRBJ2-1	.	TGTGCCAGAAGCTTGGCCTTGACGAGGACTAGCAACAATGAGCAGTTCTTC	CARSLALTRTSNNEQFF
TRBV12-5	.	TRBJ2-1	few	TGTGCTAGTGGTCTCGGAGGTTACAATGAGCAGTTCTTC	CASGLGGYNEQFF
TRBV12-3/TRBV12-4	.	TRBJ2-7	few	TGTGCCAGCAGTTTAGGAGGCAGTGACGAGCAGTACTTC	CASSLGGSDEQYF
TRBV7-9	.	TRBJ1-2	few	TGTGCCAGCAGTCTGGGTGGGGATGGCTACACCTTC	CASSLGGDGYTF
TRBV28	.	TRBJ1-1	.	TGTGCCAGCAGTTTACAACAGGCACCGTCTGAAGCTTTCTTT	CASSLQQAPSEAFF
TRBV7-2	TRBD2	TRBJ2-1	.	TGTGCCAGCACCACTCCGAATCGACTAGCGGCCGAGCAGTTCTTC	CASTTPNRLAAEQFF
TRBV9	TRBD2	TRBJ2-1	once	TGTGCCAGCAGCTCAGGGGGGCTAGCGGGACGCGACTCCTACAATGAGCAGTTCTTC	CASSSGGLAGRDSYNEQFF
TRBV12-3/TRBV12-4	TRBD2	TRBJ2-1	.	TGTGCCAGCAGTTCCAGAAGGACTAGCGGGAGGTCCTTCGACAATGAGCAGTTCTTC	CASSSRRTSGRSFDNEQFF
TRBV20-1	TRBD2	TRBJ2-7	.	TGCAGTGCTAGAGGAGAGGGACTAGCGGGAGGCCGCTCCTACGAGCAGTACTTC	CSARGEGLAGGRSYEQYF
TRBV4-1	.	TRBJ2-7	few	TGCGCCAGCAGCCGGAATAAAGAGCAGTACTTC	CASSRNKEQYF
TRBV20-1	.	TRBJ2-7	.	TGCAGTGCCATGGGTTTCTCTCTTAGCTCCTACGAGCAGTACTTC	CSAMGFSLSSYEQYF
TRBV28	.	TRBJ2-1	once	TGTGCCAGCAGTTACCAGGCCGGAGCCTCTAAGTTCTTC	CASSYQAGASKFF
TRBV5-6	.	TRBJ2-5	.	TGTGCCAGCAGCTTGGGGGACGCAGAGACCCAGTACTTC	CASSLGDAETQYF
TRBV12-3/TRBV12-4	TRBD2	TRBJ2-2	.	TGTGCCAGCAGTCCAAATCCTGGGTTGGGACTAGCGGGAGTCGCGACCGGGGAGCTGTTTTTT	CASSPNPGLGLAGVATGELFF
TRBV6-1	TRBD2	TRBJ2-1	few	TGTGCCACCCGGGGGGGGCCAACCTACAATGAGCAGTTCTTC	CATRGGPTYNEQFF
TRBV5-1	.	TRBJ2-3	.	TGCGCCAGCAGCTTGGAGCGGGCTCGAGATACGCAGTATTTT	CASSLERARDTQYF
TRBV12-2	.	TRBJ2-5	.	TGTGCAAGTCGCTTAGCTGAACCTTCTAGCGCCCCAGGAGAGACCCAGTACTTC	CASRLAEPSSAPGETQYF
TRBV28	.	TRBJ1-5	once	TGTGCCAGCAGTTTATACAGGACAAGCAATCAGCCCCAGCATTTT	CASSLYRTSNQPQHF